This T cell receptor beta chain appears in the sequencing data of a study of PD-1 blockade in classical Hodgkin lymphoma. Whole-study findings and limits: Patients with an early start, nivolumab under 1 year after ASCT, were excluded. For complete responders, baseline diversity was comparable to that of newly diagnosed patients. Reported findings placed baseline TCR diversity lower in newly diagnosed patients (compared with healthy donors).

There are 16 residues in the CDR3. Germline V lookup: CDR1 SGHAT, CDR2 FQNNGV. The V gene lost 2 bases and the J gene lost 3 bases, with 14 bases spanning the gap. Exposure to brentuximab vedotin varied, and each patient had relapsed following autologous stem cell transplantation. When best responses were assessed, they were complete response, partial response or progressive disease. Worth noting for this clone: Its antigen is as yet unknown.

TCRdb's table, derived via immunoSEQ multiplex PCR, lists solely in-frame clones and lacks some. The table records 11,000 to 15,000 clones, approximately 83% of them present only once. The sequenced sample was peripheral blood mononuclear cells (PBMCs), obtained at baseline. The TCR was taken from a human donor with classical Hodgkin lymphoma. The chain couples TRBV11-2 to TRBJ1-5, with TRBD1 as a possible D gene (5 bases). CDR3 protein: CASSLMSGSYNQPQHF. For the CDR3, the DNA is TGTGCCAGCAGCTTAATGTCAGGGTCCTACAATCAGCCCCAGCATTTT.